This T cell receptor (beta chain) emerged from a study of blood T cell repertoires in COVID-19. In the source study's methods: Estimation of nucleated cell counts was performed using reference gene primer amplification. The data were produced by immunoSEQ multiplex PCR, yet TCRdb's version contains in-frame clones alone and is incomplete. For V, J and clone size, that table is used; D and trimming come from the DNA. The table includes approximately 92,000 clones, roughly 89% detected once. The count of this clone is one. After removal of 3 bases from V and 1 base from J, the junction contained 6 bases not matched to a gene. The CDR3 runs 16 residues. Germline V CDR1 and CDR2: SNHLY, FYNNEI.

This chain joins TRBV2 and TRBJ2-4; 7 bases are a match to TRBD2. Sequenced material: peripheral blood. The clonotype comes from a woman aged 55-69 years with COVID-19, enrolled during active disease. CDR3 DNA: TGTGCCAGCAGTGATCTGGGGGGGAGTGCCAAAAACATTCAGTACTTC. It yields the protein CASSDLGGSAKNIQYF.